The clone carrying this T cell receptor (beta chain) was detected many times. The target antigen is unknown. J lost 3 bases, V lost 2 bases, and 7 bases had no gene match. This CDR3 has 16 amino acids. Using its own MiXCR run on the 5' RACE reads, TCRdb lists one record per CDR3 protein. The sample lists about 330,000 distinct CDR3 sequences, roughly an eighth seen once, with more than 6% in the top ten. This specimen comes from a study of identical twins. Study-level results: Models underpredicted monozygotic twin sharing of out-of-frame TCR alpha.

These data were also filed under a second study, of yellow fever vaccine responses in identical twins.

The clonotype comes from a woman aged 18-29 years in good health. The sample comprised CD8+ T cells sorted from blood. This sequence joins TRBV12-3 or TRBV12-4 and TRBJ2-1; TRBD1 agrees at 7 bases. CDR3 nucleotides: TGTGCCAGCAGTTTAATGTGGGACAGCGGCTACAATGAGCAGTTCTTC. Translating it yields CASSLMWDSGYNEQFF.